This paragraph covers one T cell receptor (beta chain) sequence. These data belong to a study of cytotoxic CD8 clonotypes in ibrutinib-treated CLL. Across the whole study: Recorded responses included around 24 partial and 2 complete; following median 68 months, roughly 15 stayed remitted and about 12 progressed.

Using immunoSEQ multiplex PCR, the repertoire was profiled, and TCRdb retains in-frame clones only, with some absent. The sample comprises about 250,000 clones, 70% of which are singletons, and less than 20% rests with the top ten. In germline, CDR1 is SGHTA, CDR2 FQGTGA. This CDR3 spans 11 amino acids. V lost 5 bases to trimming and J lost 5 bases, with 5 bases between them. V gene TRBV7-3 combines with J gene TRBJ2-3; no reliable D call. This sequence was found in a human donor with chronic lymphocytic leukemia. Sample: PBMCs, taken after 24 months of ibrutinib treatment. The CDR3 bases are TGTGCCAGCAGCGACAAAGATACGCAGTATTTT. Translated: CASSDKDTQYF.